The source of this T cell receptor beta chain is a study of blood T cell repertoires in COVID-19 (dated by TCRdb to about 2020). For context, the study as a whole: Collaborator samples came from the United States, Italy and Spain and covered acute and convalescent phases of COVID-19. A freely available public database, intended as a resource for researchers studying the immune response to SARS-CoV-2, is where the repertoires were released. The samples were drawn from the first 160 participants of the ongoing ImmuneRACE study and from 1,254 subjects provided by 6 global collaborators. Where HLA class I and class II types were available, the types were taken from metadata supplied by the sample provider, not from assay-based typing. The prospective study material was composed of cDNA or gDNA derived from T cells, B-cell-depleted T cells, or PBMCs. Deeply sampled blood TCRbeta repertoires from subjects exposed to, actively infected with, or recovered from COVID-19 were included in the dataset. A de-identified subject ID, COVID-19 status, age in years and sex were almost always included in the sample metadata. The research as a whole found: How much clinical and demographic metadata was included differed by source and by participant, and the metadata was provided uncurated.

As for this clone: What this receptor recognizes is not known. The record has no base qualities; no much larger clone is one base away.

The immunoSEQ Assay, a bias-controlled multiplex PCR, was used to amplify TCRbeta CDR3 regions from genomic DNA. The authors' pipeline ran thus. The number of nucleated cells in each sample was estimated from the amplification of reference gene primers within the assay. To quantify the absolute abundance of each unique TCRbeta CDR3 rearrangement, sequence reads were collapsed and filtered. For each sample, productive Simpson clonality was calculated as the square root of Simpson's diversity index over productive rearrangements. Not all clones reach the TCRdb copy of this immuneACCESS table, which keeps in-frame sequences only. Checked studies attribute under half of the gap to unresolved V genes and leave the rest unexplained. V, J and clone size were drawn from that table, and D and trimming were deduced from the DNA. This sample has fewer than 65,000 clones in its table, and approximately 90% of those were observed once. Together, the top ten hold 15% to 20% of the sample.

At one collaborating source in Seattle, patients were enrolled during active infection and were followed longitudinally through the course of disease. Each collaborating institution followed its own protocols to collect whole blood in K2EDTA tubes. For TCRbeta analysis, collaborators shipped samples in one of three forms: frozen whole blood, isolated PBMCs, or DNA extracted from either of those sample types. Taken from cysteine to phenylalanine, the CDR3 has 14 residues. The CDR3 DNA has 42 bases and is translated from base 1. V and J are truncated by 0 bases and 8 bases respectively, leaving an intervening sequence of 11 bases. From the germline V gene (reference sequence), CDR1 is GTSNPN and CDR2 is SVGIG.

Sequencing was done on a sample of peripheral blood. The TCR originated in a woman aged 55-69 years with COVID-19, enrolled during active disease. In this chain, TRBV30 is recombined with TRBJ1-6; the D gene cannot be named for sure. The DNA sequence is given as TGTGCCTGGAGTGTAGCCTCTTTGGATTCACCCCTCCACTTT. Its translation reads: CAWSVASLDSPLHF.